The 17 T cell receptor beta chains below all came from one sample that was sequenced in a study of cytotoxic CD8 clonotypes in ibrutinib-treated CLL. Assay: immunoSEQ multiplex PCR; the TCRdb copy retains only in-frame clones and omits some. Of tens of thousands of clones in the sample, roughly 70% were seen once. Source: PBMCs, taken at disease progression, from a patient treated with ibrutinib. These TCRs come from a human donor with chronic lymphocytic leukemia.

Points on this clone: The sample contains more than one DNA sequence encoding this CDR3. The J gene is TRBJ2-7, the V gene TRBV18, with D possibly being TRBD1 or TRBD2 (5 bases each). Deletions cut 3 bases from V and 6 bases from J, with 15 bases between. CDR1 and CDR2 (germline): KGHSH, LQKENI. This CDR3 spans 14 amino acids. The CDR3 nucleotides read TGTGCCAGCTCACCGCCGGGGACCGTGGCCGAGCAGTACTTC. Translating it yields CASSPPGTVAEQYF. The full variable domain, with the rest looked up from reference TRBV18 and TRBJ2-7, is NAGVMQNPRHLVRRRGQEARLRCSPMKGHSHVYWYRQLPEEGLKFMVYLQKENIIDESGMPKERFSAEFPKEGPSILRIQQVVRGDSAAYFCASSPPGTVAEQYFGPGTRLTVT.

This chain links TRBV6-5 with TRBJ2-3; tentatively, D is TRBD2 (5 bases). This CDR3 region has 15 residues. CDR1 MNHEY and CDR2 SVGAGI come from the germline V gene. Trimming pared 0 bases from V and 3 bases from J, leaving 10 bases between. The chain's CDR3 is CASSYSQRGTDTQYF. CDR3 DNA sequence: TGTGCCAGCAGTTACTCGCAGCGAGGGACAGATACGCAGTATTTT.

The chain couples TRBV30 to TRBJ2-3; a weak D match, TRBD1 (5 bases). Germline V lookup: CDR1 GTSNPN, CDR2 SVGIG (reference sequence). V was trimmed by 0 bases and J by 7 bases, leaving 11 bases between them. The CDR3 has 13 amino acids. The CDR3, as DNA: TGTGCCTGGAGTGTTCTAGGGGTTCATACGCAGTATTTT. Its protein product is CAWSVLGVHTQYF.

This chain links TRBV5-1 with TRBJ1-3, with 9 nucleotides matching TRBD1. Germline lookup yields CDR1 SGHRS and CDR2 YFSETQ. The CDR3 covers 15 residues. The junction had 6 bases not matched to a gene; V was cut back by 4 bases and J by 4 bases. CDR3 in DNA: TGCGCCAGCAGCCCGAACAGGGGGCGAGGAAACACCATATATTTT. Protein sequence: CASSPNRGRGNTIYF.

The J gene is TRBJ1-1, the V gene TRBV11-2; TRBD1 aligns across 10 bases. Germline loops: CDR1 SGHAT, CDR2 FQNNGV. J was trimmed by 3 bases and V by 3 bases; bases with no gene match: 7. There are 16 residues in the CDR3. In nucleotides, the CDR3 is TGTGCCAGCAGCTTTTCCACCGGGACAGGGGACACTGAAGCTTTCTTT. It encodes CASSFSTGTGDTEAFF.

This rearrangement joins TRBV6-5 to TRBJ2-7, with D hard to call. V was trimmed by 2 bases and J by 0 bases, leaving 11 bases between them. CDR1 is MNHEY and CDR2 is SVGAGI in the germline V gene. This CDR3 has 15 residues. The CDR3 sequence is CASSYGRSSSYEQYF. CDR3 DNA sequence: TGTGCCAGCAGTTACGGCAGGTCGAGCTCCTACGAGCAGTACTTC.

This clone has only one observation. V usage is TRBV18 and J usage is TRBJ1-1; D not certain. This CDR3 is built from 16 residues. Germline V lookup: CDR1 KGHSH, CDR2 LQKENI. V was pared by 0 bases and J by 6 bases, with 17 bases between. CDR3 coding DNA: TGTGCCAGCTCACCACCGATGTCCGGGCCACGGGCTGAAGCTTTCTTT. Translation: CASSPPMSGPRAEAFF.

The chain employs TRBV27 and TRBJ2-7; TRBD1 aligns across 10 bases. The CDR3 totals 16 residues. V dropped 6 bases and J dropped 0; count of bases not matched to a gene: 8. The V gene's germline CDR1 is MNHEY and CDR2 SMNVEV (reference sequence). The CDR3 DNA sequence: TGTGCCAGCAGACAATCCGGGACAGGGGCCTCCTACGAGCAGTACTTC. This codes for CASRQSGTGASYEQYF.

The V call is TRBV19, the J call TRBJ1-1; tentative D call: TRBD1 (5 bases). Germline values: CDR1 LNHDA, CDR2 SQIVND (reference sequence). The CDR3 is made up of 15 amino acids. With 6 bases removed from V and 1 base from J, the gap between germline ends came to 15 bases. The CDR3 region has the DNA TGTGCCAGTAGCGAATACGGGGCAGAGAACACTGAAGCTTTCTTT. It encodes CASSEYGAENTEAFF.

V usage is TRBV6-1 and J usage is TRBJ2-7; 8 bases map to TRBD2. J lost 4 bases, V lost 6 bases, and 11 bases had no gene match. The CDR3 is 15 residues long. CDR1 and CDR2 (germline): MNHNS, SASEGT. CDR3 residues: CASRVTSGGIYEQYF. CDR3 sequence (DNA): TGTGCCAGCAGGGTAACTAGCGGAGGAATTTACGAGCAGTACTTC.

This clone was found a few times. The rearrangement uses TRBV25-1 and TRBJ2-2; no clear D gene. The V gene's germline CDR1 is MGHDK and CDR2 SYGVNS. The CDR3 spans 13 residues. Trimming shortened V by 5 bases and J by 2 bases, and 6 bases separated the two germline ends. The CDR3 loop is CASSWGNTGELFF. Written as DNA, the CDR3 is TGTGCCAGCAGTTGGGGAAACACCGGGGAGCTGTTTTTT.

The chain employs TRBV7-8 and TRBJ2-7; 8 bases agree with TRBD2. Germline loops: CDR1 SGHVS, CDR2 FQNEAQ. CDR3 length: 18 residues. Trimming removed 5 bases from V and 0 bases from J; junction bases left unmatched: 15. The CDR3 DNA is TGTGCCAGCAGCCCTCGGGCTGGGGGCGGGAGGCCCTCCTACGAGCAGTACTTC. Protein: CASSPRAGGGRPSYEQYF.

The V and J genes are TRBV2 and TRBJ2-3; 7 nucleotides match TRBD1. The CDR3 is 13 amino acids. V dropped 6 bases and J dropped 4; count of bases not matched to a gene: 4. The germline gives CDR1 SNHLY, CDR2 FYNNEI. This chain's CDR3 is CASSTGAADTQYF. The CDR3 nucleotides are TGTGCCAGCAGCACAGGGGCCGCAGATACGCAGTATTTT.

The chain uses TRBV18 and TRBJ2-1, with 14 bases lining up with TRBD2. The CDR3 is made up of 17 amino acids. V was pared by 4 bases and J by 3 bases, with 5 bases of the junction left unmatched. Per the germline V gene, CDR1 is KGHSH and CDR2 is LQKENI. The CDR3 region has the DNA TGTGCCAGCTCACGGACTAGCGGGAGGCCCTACTACAATGAGCAGTTCTTC. It is translated as CASSRTSGRPYYNEQFF.

This chain joins TRBV27 and TRBJ2-5, with 9 bases that match TRBD2. CDR1 and CDR2 from the germline V gene are MNHEY and SMNVEV (reference sequence). This CDR3 has 15 residues. V lost 6 bases, J lost 4 bases, and 9 bases stayed unmatched. The CDR3 protein is CASRRGGRGLETQYF. The CDR3 nucleotides are TGTGCCAGCAGGCGGGGGGGCCGGGGACTAGAGACCCAGTACTTC.

The V call is TRBV15, the J call TRBJ2-1; no reliable D call. V gave up 2 bases and J gave up 10 bases, with 18 bases separating them. Germline V lookup: CDR1 LNHNV, CDR2 YYDKDF (reference sequence). This CDR3 has 15 residues. The CDR3 spells CATSRPETPPLEQFF. The CDR3 coding sequence is TGTGCCACCAGCAGACCCGAGACCCCGCCGCTGGAGCAGTTCTTC.

CDR3 in amino acids: CASSVAGTSGILNEQFF. DNA for the CDR3: TGTGCCAGCAGCGTAGCTGGGACTAGCGGGATACTCAATGAGCAGTTCTTC. The rearrangement joins TRBV9 to TRBJ2-1; TRBD2 agrees at 13 bases. The trim removed 0 bases at V and 6 bases at J, leaving 6 bases unmatched. The germline V gene encodes CDR1 SGDLS and CDR2 YYNGEE. CDR3 length equals 17 residues.